One sample yielded the 11 T cell receptor beta chains listed below, sequenced in a study of blood T cell repertoires in COVID-19 (dated by TCRdb to 2018 to 2020). Libraries were built with the immunoSEQ multiplex PCR assay. As stored in TCRdb, this immuneACCESS dataset retains in-frame rearrangements with V and J assigned. A fraction of the clones does not appear; measured against another copy, unresolved V genes explain less than half of the discrepancy, and the remainder lacks a known reason. This sample is represented by about 390,000 clones; 85% to 90% of them were singletons. About 10% of the sample goes to the ten largest clones. The sample was PBMCs or T cells enriched from blood (not recorded which). The receptors were sampled from a woman aged 45-60 years who had recovered from COVID-19.

This clone was counted a few times. This chain connects TRBV19 to TRBJ1-1; D might be TRBD1 (5 bases). V was trimmed by 5 bases and J by 1 base, leaving 17 bases between them. Germline assignment: CDR1 LNHDA and CDR2 SQIVND (reference sequence). The length of the CDR3 is 16 residues. In nucleotides, the CDR3 is TGTGCCAGTAGTCCAGGATGGAGACAGTCGAACACTGAAGCTTTCTTT. Encoded protein: CASSPGWRQSNTEAFF. The entire variable domain, with the rest obtained from reference TRBV19 and TRBJ1-1, is as follows: DGGITQSPKYLFRKEGQNVTLSCEQNLNHDAMYWYRQDPGQGLRLIYYSQIVNDFQKGDIAEGYSVSREKKESFPLTVTSAQKNPTAFYLCASSPGWRQSNTEAFFGQGTRLTVV.

This chain links TRBV4-3 with TRBJ2-7; D is possibly TRBD1 (6 bases). This CDR3 spans 13 amino acids. Germline V gene lookup returns CDR1 LGHNA and CDR2 YSLEER. Between the trimmed V and J ends, which lost 0 bases and 4 bases, there was a span of 7 bases. CDR3 nucleotide sequence: TGCGCCAGCAGCCAAGAAACAGGGTACGAGCAGTACTTC. As protein: CASSQETGYEQYF.

The gene calls are TRBV5-6 and TRBJ1-5; 7 nucleotides align to TRBD1. The CDR3 is 14 amino acids. After removal of 6 bases from V and 4 bases from J, the junction contained 7 bases not matched to a gene. Per the germline V gene, CDR1 is SGHDT and CDR2 is YYEEEE. CDR3: CASTAGGGNQPQHF. CDR3 nucleotide sequence: TGTGCCAGCACCGCAGGGGGTGGTAATCAGCCCCAGCATTTT. Supplemented by reference TRBV5-6 and TRBJ1-5, the full variable domain reads DAGVTQSPTHLIKTRGQQVTLRCSPKSGHDTVSWYQQALGQGPQFIFQYYEEEERQRGNFPDRFSGHQFPNYSSELNVNALLLGDSALYLCASTAGGGNQPQHFGDGTRLSIL.

This sequence joins TRBV3-1 (or the pseudogene TRBV3-2) and TRBJ1-1; 7 bases map to TRBD1. There are 14 residues in the CDR3. Per the germline V gene, CDR1 is LGHDT and CDR2 is YNNKEL (reference sequence). The junction had 12 bases not matched to a gene; V was cut back by 4 bases and J by 10 bases. The CDR3 DNA reads TGTGCCAGCAGCCTGGGAACAGGGGAAGGTATAGCTTTCTTT. Translating gives CASSLGTGEGIAFF.

V is TRBV11-2 and J is TRBJ2-7; TRBD1 aligns across 10 bases. Trimming cost V 4 bases and J 5 bases; bases outside gene matches: 5. The CDR3 extends over 14 amino acids. Germline V gene lookup returns CDR1 SGHAT and CDR2 FQNNGV. Here the CDR3 reads CASSSRDRGHEQYF. The DNA of the CDR3 is TGTGCCAGCAGCTCTCGGGACAGGGGACACGAGCAGTACTTC.

The V call is TRBV7-8, the J call TRBJ1-4; D unclear. The V end was cut by 1 base, the J end by 4 bases, with 16 bases between. The CDR3 sequence is 17 residues long. Germline lookup yields CDR1 SGHVS and CDR2 FQNEAQ. The DNA of the CDR3 is TGTGCCAGCAGCTTAGGGCCATTACAGAGCTATAATGAAAAACTGTTTTTT. Protein product: CASSLGPLQSYNEKLFF.

The chain joins TRBV6-1 to TRBJ2-2; D is uncertain. The CDR3 spans 13 residues. Trimming pared 1 base from V and 8 bases from J, leaving 8 bases between. The germline CDR1 and CDR2 sequences are MNHNS and SASEGT. The CDR3 sequence is CASSEGGRGELFF. The CDR3 DNA reads TGTGCCAGCAGTGAAGGAGGTCGAGGGGAGCTGTTTTTT.

The chain recombines TRBV28 with TRBJ1-2; D remains unclear. The germline V and J ends were trimmed by 8 bases and 5 bases, with 18 bases remaining between them. Germline V CDR1 and CDR2: MDHEN, SYDVKM. This CDR3 is built from 14 residues. The CDR3 region has the DNA TGTGCCAGCTCCGTAGGAGGGTTAGTTTATGGCTACACCTTC. This encodes CASSVGGLVYGYTF.

The chain combines TRBV5-1 with TRBJ2-6; D call uncertain. CDR1 is SGHRS, CDR2 YFSETQ, per germline. V was trimmed by 0 bases and J by 1 base, leaving 5 bases between them. The CDR3 extends over 15 amino acids. CDR3 residues: CASSLELSGANVLTF. The CDR3 DNA sequence: TGCGCCAGCAGCTTGGAGCTATCTGGGGCCAACGTCCTGACTTTC.

The chain links TRBV19 to TRBJ1-6; D unresolved. V lost 6 bases and J 7 bases, leaving 13 bases between the germline ends. Germline assignment: CDR1 LNHDA and CDR2 SQIVND (reference sequence). The CDR3 sequence is 14 residues long. The CDR3 loop reads CASSPGPGNSPLHF. CDR3 nucleotides: TGTGCCAGTAGCCCTGGGCCCGGCAATTCACCCCTCCACTTT. Using reference TRBV19 and TRBJ1-6 for the parts outside the CDR3, the full variable domain is DGGITQSPKYLFRKEGQNVTLSCEQNLNHDAMYWYRQDPGQGLRLIYYSQIVNDFQKGDIAEGYSVSREKKESFPLTVTSAQKNPTAFYLCASSPGPGNSPLHFGNGTRLTVT.

The chain employs TRBV11-1 and TRBJ2-3; D might be TRBD1 (6 bases). V gave up 5 bases and J gave up 4 bases, with 16 bases separating them. The length of the CDR3 is 15 residues. Germline lookup yields CDR1 SGHAT and CDR2 FQDESV (reference sequence). CDR3 in amino acids: CASSPGQYMADTQYF. CDR3 bases: TGTGCCAGCAGCCCCGGACAGTATATGGCAGATACGCAGTATTTT.